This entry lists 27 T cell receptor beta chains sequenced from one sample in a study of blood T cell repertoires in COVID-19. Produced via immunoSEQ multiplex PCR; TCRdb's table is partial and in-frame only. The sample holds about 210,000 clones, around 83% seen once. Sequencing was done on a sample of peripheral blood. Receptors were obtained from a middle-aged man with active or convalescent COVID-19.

CDR3: CASSLIAGGVTEAFF. The DNA of the CDR3 is TGTGCCAGCAGCTTGATTGCAGGGGGCGTTACTGAAGCTTTCTTT. V gene TRBV5-6 combines with J gene TRBJ1-1, with 8 positions matching TRBD1. The germline V gene has CDR1 SGHDT and CDR2 YYEEEE. With V trimmed by 1 base and J by 5 bases, 7 bases remained unmatched. This CDR3 comprises 15 residues.

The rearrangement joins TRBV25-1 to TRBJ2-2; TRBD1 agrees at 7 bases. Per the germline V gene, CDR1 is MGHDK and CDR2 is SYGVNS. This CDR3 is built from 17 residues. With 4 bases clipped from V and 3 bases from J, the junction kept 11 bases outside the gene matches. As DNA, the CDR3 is TGTGCCAGCAGTGGGTACCGACAGGGCGTAGACACCGGGGAGCTGTTTTTT. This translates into CASSGYRQGVDTGELFF.

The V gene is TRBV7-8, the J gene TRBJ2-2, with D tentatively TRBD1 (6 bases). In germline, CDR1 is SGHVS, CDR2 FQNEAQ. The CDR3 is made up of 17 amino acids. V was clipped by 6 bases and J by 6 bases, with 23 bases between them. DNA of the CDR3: TGTGCCAGCAGTTACACGCCAGGGTACAGGGCGGCCGGGGAGCTGTTTTTT. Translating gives CASSYTPGYRAAGELFF.

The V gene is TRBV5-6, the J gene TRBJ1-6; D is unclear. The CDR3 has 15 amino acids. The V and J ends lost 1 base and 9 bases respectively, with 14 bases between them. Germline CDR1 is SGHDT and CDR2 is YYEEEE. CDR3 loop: CASSLMSLRGSPLHF. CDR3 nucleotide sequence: TGTGCCAGCAGCTTGATGAGTCTACGGGGTTCACCCCTCCACTTT.

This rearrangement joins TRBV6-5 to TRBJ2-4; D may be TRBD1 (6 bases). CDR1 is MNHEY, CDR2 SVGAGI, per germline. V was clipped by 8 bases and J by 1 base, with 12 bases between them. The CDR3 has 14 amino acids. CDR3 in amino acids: CASRNRAAKNIQYF. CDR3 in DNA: TGTGCCAGCCGAAACAGGGCCGCCAAAAACATTCAGTACTTC.

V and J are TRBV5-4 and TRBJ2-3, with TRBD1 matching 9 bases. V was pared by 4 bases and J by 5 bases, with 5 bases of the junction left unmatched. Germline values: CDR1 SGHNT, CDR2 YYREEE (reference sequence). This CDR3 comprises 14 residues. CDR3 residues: CASSRDRVVDTQYF. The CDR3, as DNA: TGTGCCAGCAGCCGGGACAGGGTGGTAGATACGCAGTATTTT.

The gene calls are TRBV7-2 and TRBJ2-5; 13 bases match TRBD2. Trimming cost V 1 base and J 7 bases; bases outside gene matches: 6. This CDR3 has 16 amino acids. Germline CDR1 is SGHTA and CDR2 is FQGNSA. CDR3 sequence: CASSLVGTSGDGTQYF. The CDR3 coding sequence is TGTGCCAGCAGCTTAGTAGGGACTAGCGGGGATGGGACCCAGTACTTC.

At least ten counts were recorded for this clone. The CDR3 nucleotides read TGTGCCAGCAGCTCACGGACTAGCGCCTTATACGAGCAGTACTTC. This sequence encodes CASSSRTSALYEQYF. The chain uses TRBV13 and TRBJ2-7, with 9 nucleotides matching TRBD2. The CDR3 is 15 residues long. V was clipped by 4 bases and J by 4 bases; unmatched bases: 8. CDR1 and CDR2 from the germline V gene are PRHDT and FYEKMQ (reference sequence).

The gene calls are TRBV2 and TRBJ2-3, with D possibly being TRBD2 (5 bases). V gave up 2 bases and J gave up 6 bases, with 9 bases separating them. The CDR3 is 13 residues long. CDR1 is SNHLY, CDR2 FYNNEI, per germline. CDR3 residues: CASSETSPDTQYF. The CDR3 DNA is TGTGCCAGCAGTGAAACTAGTCCGGATACGCAGTATTTT.

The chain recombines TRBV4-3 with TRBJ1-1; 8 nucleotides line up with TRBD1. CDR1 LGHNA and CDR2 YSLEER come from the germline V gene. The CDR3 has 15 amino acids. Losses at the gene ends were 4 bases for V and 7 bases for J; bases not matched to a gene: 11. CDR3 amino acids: CASSRSRGPRGEAFF. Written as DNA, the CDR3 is TGCGCCAGCAGCCGATCCAGGGGGCCGAGAGGTGAAGCTTTCTTT.

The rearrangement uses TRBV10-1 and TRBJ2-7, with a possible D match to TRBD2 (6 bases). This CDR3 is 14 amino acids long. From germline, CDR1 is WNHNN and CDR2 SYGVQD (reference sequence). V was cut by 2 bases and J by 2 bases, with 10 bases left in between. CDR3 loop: CASSEGGTTYEQYF. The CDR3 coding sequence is TGCGCCAGCAGTGAGGGGGGGACGACCTACGAGCAGTACTTC.

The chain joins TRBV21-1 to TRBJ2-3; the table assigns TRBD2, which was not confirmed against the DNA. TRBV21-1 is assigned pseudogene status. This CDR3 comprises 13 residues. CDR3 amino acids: CASSKGGGLTQYF. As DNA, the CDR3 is TGTGCCAGCAGCAAAGGAGGAGGGTTGACGCAGTATTTT.

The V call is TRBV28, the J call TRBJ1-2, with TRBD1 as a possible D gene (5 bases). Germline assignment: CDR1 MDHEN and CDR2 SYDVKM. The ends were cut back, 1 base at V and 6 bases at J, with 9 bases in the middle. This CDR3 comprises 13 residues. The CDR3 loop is CASSLLDRDGYTF. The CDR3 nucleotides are TGTGCCAGCAGTTTATTAGACAGAGATGGCTACACCTTC.

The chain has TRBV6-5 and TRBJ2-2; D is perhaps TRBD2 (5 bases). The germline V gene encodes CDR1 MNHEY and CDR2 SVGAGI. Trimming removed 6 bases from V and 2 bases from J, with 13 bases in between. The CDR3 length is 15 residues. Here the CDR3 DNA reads TGTGCCAGCAGACTCTACCGGGGTAACACCGGGGAGCTGTTTTTT. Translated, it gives CASRLYRGNTGELFF.

In DNA form, the CDR3 reads TGCGCCAGCAGGCAAAGCACAGGGGTGAACACTGAAGCTTTCTTT. Translating it yields CASRQSTGVNTEAFF. V and J are TRBV5-1 and TRBJ1-1, with 7 nucleotides matching TRBD1. Germline CDR1 reads SGHRS; CDR2 reads YFSETQ. V lost 5 bases, J lost 0 bases, and 7 bases stayed unmatched. There are 15 residues in the CDR3.

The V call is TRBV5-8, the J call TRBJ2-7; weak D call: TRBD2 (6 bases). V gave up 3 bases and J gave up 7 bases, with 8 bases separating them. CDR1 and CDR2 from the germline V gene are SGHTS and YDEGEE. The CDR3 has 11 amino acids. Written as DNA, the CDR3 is TGTGCCAGCAGCTCGGCGGGGGAGCAGTACTTC. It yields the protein CASSSAGEQYF. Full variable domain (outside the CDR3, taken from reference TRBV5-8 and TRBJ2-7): EAGVTQSPTHLIKTRGQQATLRCSPISGHTSVYWYQQALGLGLQFLLWYDEGEERNRGNFPPRFSGRQFPNYSSELNVNALELEDSALYLCASSSAGEQYFGPGTRLTVT.

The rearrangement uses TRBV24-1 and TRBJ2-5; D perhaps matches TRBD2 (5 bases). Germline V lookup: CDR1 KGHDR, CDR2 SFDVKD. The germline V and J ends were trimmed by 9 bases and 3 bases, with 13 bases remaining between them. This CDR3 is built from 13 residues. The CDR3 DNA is TGTGCCACCTCCCGGGGTGGGGAAGAGACCCAGTACTTC. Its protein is CATSRGGEETQYF.

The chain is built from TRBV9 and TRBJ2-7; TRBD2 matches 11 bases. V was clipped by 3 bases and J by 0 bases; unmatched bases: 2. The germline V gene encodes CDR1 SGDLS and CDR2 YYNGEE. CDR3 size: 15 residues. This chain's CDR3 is CASSEGLAASYEQYF. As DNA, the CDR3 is TGTGCCAGCAGCGAGGGACTAGCGGCCTCCTACGAGCAGTACTTC.

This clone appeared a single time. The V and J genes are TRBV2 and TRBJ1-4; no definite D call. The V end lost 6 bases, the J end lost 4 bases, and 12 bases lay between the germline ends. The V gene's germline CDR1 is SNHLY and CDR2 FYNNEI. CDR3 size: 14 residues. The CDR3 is CASRGSLGNEKLFF. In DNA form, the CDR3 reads TGTGCCAGCAGGGGCTCTTTGGGTAATGAAAAACTGTTTTTT.

CDR3 nucleotide sequence: TGTGCCAGCGTCCAAGAGGTCACTGGGAACACTGAAGCTTTCTTT. The encoded protein is CASVQEVTGNTEAFF. V and J are TRBV2 and TRBJ1-1; no definite D call. Germline-derived CDR1 and CDR2 are SNHLY and FYNNEI. V was shortened by 8 bases and J by 1 base, with 17 bases between the two germline ends. The CDR3 covers 15 residues.

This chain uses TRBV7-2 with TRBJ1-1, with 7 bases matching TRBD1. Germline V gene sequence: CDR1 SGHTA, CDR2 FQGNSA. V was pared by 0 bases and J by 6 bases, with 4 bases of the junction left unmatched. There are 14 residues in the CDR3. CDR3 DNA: TGTGCCAGCAGCTTAGCGGACAGGCGGGCTGAAGCTTTCTTT. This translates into CASSLADRRAEAFF.

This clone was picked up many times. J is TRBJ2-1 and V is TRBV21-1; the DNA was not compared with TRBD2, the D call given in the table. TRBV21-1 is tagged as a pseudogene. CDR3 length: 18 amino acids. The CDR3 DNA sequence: TGTGCCAGCAGAATAGGGGGGGACCTTCAGGCCGACTACAATGAGCAGTTCTTC. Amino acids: CASRIGGDLQADYNEQFF.

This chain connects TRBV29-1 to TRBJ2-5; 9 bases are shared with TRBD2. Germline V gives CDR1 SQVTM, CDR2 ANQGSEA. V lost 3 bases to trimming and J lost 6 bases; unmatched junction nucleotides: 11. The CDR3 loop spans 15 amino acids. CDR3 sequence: CSVEIGRGGIKTQYF. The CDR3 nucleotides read TGCAGCGTTGAGATTGGGCGGGGGGGTATAAAGACCCAGTACTTC. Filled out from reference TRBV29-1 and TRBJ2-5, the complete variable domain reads SAVISQKPSRDICQRGTSLTIQCQVDSQVTMMFWYRQQPGQSLTLIATANQGSEATYESGFVIDKFPISRPNLTFSTLTVSNMSPEDSSIYLCSVEIGRGGIKTQYFGPGTRLLVL.

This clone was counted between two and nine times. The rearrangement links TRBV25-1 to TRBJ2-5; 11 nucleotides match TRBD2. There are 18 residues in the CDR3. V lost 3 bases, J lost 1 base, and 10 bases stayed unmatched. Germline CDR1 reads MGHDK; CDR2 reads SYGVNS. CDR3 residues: CASSEGTLAGGFQETQYF. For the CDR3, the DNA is TGTGCCAGCAGTGAGGGGACCTTAGCGGGAGGGTTCCAAGAGACCCAGTACTTC.

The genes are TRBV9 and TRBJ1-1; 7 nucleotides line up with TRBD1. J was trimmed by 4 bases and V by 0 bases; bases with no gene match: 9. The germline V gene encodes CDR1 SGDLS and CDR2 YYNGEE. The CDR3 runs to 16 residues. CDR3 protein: CASSVGVGGVLTEAFF. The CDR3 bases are TGTGCCAGCAGCGTAGGTGTAGGGGGCGTACTCACTGAAGCTTTCTTT.

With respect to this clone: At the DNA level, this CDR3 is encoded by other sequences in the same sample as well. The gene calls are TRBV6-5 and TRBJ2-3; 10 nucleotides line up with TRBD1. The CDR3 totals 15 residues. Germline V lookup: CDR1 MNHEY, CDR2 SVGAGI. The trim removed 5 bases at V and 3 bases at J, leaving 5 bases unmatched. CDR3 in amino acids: CASSHRDRGTDTQYF. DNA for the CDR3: TGTGCCAGCAGTCACCGGGACAGGGGAACAGATACGCAGTATTTT.

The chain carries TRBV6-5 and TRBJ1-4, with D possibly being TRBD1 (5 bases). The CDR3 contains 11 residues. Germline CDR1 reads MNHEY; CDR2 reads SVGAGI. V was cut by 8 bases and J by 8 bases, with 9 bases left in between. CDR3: CASGDSEKLFF. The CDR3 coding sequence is TGTGCCAGCGGCGACAGCGAAAAACTGTTTTTT.